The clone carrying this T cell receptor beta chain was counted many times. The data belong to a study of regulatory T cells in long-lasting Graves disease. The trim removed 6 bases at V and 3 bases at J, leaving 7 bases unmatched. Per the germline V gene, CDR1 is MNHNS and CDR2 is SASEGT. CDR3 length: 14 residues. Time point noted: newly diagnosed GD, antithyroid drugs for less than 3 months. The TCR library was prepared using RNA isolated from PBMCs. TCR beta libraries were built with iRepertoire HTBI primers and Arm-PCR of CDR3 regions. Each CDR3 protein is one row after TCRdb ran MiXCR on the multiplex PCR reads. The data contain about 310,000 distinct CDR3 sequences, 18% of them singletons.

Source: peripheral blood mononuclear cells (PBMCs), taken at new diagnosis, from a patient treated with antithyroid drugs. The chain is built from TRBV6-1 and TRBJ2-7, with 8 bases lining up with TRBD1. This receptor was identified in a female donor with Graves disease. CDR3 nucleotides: TGTGCCAGCAGCGCCTACAGGGGGGTCTACGAGCAGTACTTC. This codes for CASSAYRGVYEQYF.